This T cell receptor beta chain was profiled in a study of shared clonotypes between healthy human individuals. Turning to the study itself: Three men and a couple of women, aged 18 to 49, were donors.

Assay: immunoSEQ multiplex PCR; the TCRdb copy retains only in-frame clones and omits some. The sample yields some 2,500,000 clones, roughly 93% seen once. Details on this clone: The antigen is undetermined.

A CD45RA+ naive subset and a CD45RA-negative memory subset were split from CD4+ cells. This CDR3 comprises 13 residues. The junction had 5 bases not matched to a gene; V was cut back by 4 bases and J by 5 bases. Germline V gene lookup returns CDR1 SGHRS and CDR2 YFSETQ. Study-wide findings and caveats: The expectation was that sequencing depth would affect clonotype sharing among donors. Estimated clonotype richness was generally higher in naive than memory subsets.

The sequence derives from a young man in good health. Some clones in this sample may be carry-over from other donors' samples. The V gene is TRBV5-1, the J gene TRBJ2-5; TRBD2 agrees at 7 bases. Input material: naive CD4+ T cells from PBMCs. The subset was: CD45RA+ positively selected. The CDR3 nucleotides are TGCGCCAGCAGCCGGGACTATTCGGAGACCCAGTACTTC. Its translation: CASSRDYSETQYF.